This T cell receptor beta chain was sequenced during a study of T cell responses to AZD1222 COVID-19 vaccine. Whole-study context: Doses given second, at about 4 or about 12 weeks, were pooled.

In germline, CDR1 is SGHTS, CDR2 YDEGEE. Trimming took 4 bases from V and 8 from J, leaving 24 bases between them. The CDR3 is made up of 16 amino acids. Some clones are missing from TCRdb's copy, which holds only in-frame ones; the method was immunoSEQ multiplex PCR. The data hold roughly 80,000 clones, with roughly nine tenths observed a single time. The study's findings and limits: Two AZD1222 administrations were followed by greater Spike-specific TCR breadth and depth. There were mostly white British donors and more females than males, and clonal diversity was possibly underestimated.

About this clone itself: The target antigen is unknown.

This specimen was peripheral blood, taken on day 0 of AZD1222 vaccination. The rearrangement joins TRBV5-8 to TRBJ1-1; D not resolved. The clonotype was recovered from an adult in good health. The CDR3 loop is CASSGGPQLALTEAFF. Here the CDR3 DNA reads TGTGCCAGCAGCGGAGGGCCCCAGCTTGCCCTAACGGAAGCTTTCTTT. The variable domain in full, completed from reference TRBV5-8 and TRBJ1-1, reads EAGVTQSPTHLIKTRGQQATLRCSPISGHTSVYWYQQALGLGLQFLLWYDEGEERNRGNFPPRFSGRQFPNYSSELNVNALELEDSALYLCASSGGPQLALTEAFFGQGTRLTVV.